Listed below are T cell receptor beta chains from one sample, sequenced in a study of T cell repertoires in cytomegalovirus infection. These receptors have no known antigen. TCRdb recomputed calls from the reads with MiXCR, one row per CDR3 protein. Of about 340,000 distinct CDR3 sequences in the sample, under 35% were seen once. Here the sequenced sample was cultured PBMCs, taken from culture after CMV antigen stimulation. All receptors come from a human donor in good health (CMV status not recorded). Some clones in this sample may be carry-over from other donors' samples. Each CDR3 is given with its conserved first and last residue.

J gene,V gene,CDR3 protein
TRBJ2-3,TRBV12-3/TRBV12-4,CASSKILGLAGPNTQYF
TRBJ2-1,TRBV28,CASSPPREGSSYNEQFF
TRBJ1-5,TRBV19,CASSPGAGRPQPQHF
TRBJ2-4,TRBV7-2,CASSLTGSNGVQYF
TRBJ2-5,TRBV11-2,CASSLAPLAGEETQYF
TRBJ2-6,TRBV20-1,CSARDTSGANVLTF
TRBJ1-5,TRBV27,CASRQTTGYQPQHF
TRBJ1-1,TRBV7-3,CASSLTGGSNTEAFF
TRBJ1-1,TRBV28,CASSFREWSTEAFF
TRBJ1-3,TRBV9,CASSVDAGPVSGNTIYF
TRBJ1-1,TRBV19,CASSMARHQIENTEAFF
TRBJ1-2,TRBV7-2,CASSLVPESAYGYTF
TRBJ2-5,TRBV7-2,CASSFPGNGLLEETQYF
TRBJ1-1,TRBV7-2,CASSRGVNTEAFF
TRBJ2-5,TRBV20-1,CSALAGEEETQYF
TRBJ2-2,TRBV29-1,CSLTLAGGRNGELFF
TRBJ2-7,TRBV5-1,CASSPVGSEQYF
TRBJ1-4,TRBV6-5,CASSYSGQANNEKLFF
TRBJ1-5,TRBV12-3/TRBV12-4,CASSFFGGDQPQHF
TRBJ1-4,TRBV27,CASSLSGRGNEKLFF
TRBJ2-7,TRBV4-1,CASRPGTSGTYEQYF
TRBJ2-2,TRBV4-2,CASSQEAPLTGELFF
TRBJ2-7,TRBV6-8,CAAWGGYEQYF
TRBJ2-1,TRBV20-1,CSAPAQRRYNEQFF
TRBJ1-3,TRBV28,CASSPLWAPGNTIYF
TRBJ1-1,TRBV28,CASSPTVSTTEAFF
TRBJ1-2,TRBV20-1,CSARIGGAGYTF
TRBJ2-3,TRBV12-3/TRBV12-4,CASSPGGGMDTQYF
TRBJ1-6,TRBV4-1,CASSQVGQYNSPLHF
TRBJ1-5,TRBV7-8,CASSLKFSQPQHF
TRBJ1-2,TRBV6-6,CASSRQGLDGYTF
TRBJ1-1,TRBV27,CASSFSAGASRAFF
TRBJ1-2,TRBV6-1,CASSSPPYRGRALVDGGYTF
TRBJ2-1,TRBV29-1,CSVASSIYNEQFF
TRBJ1-2,TRBV7-2,CASSPGTAGYYGYTF
TRBJ2-1,TRBV4-2,CASSQESEREKPYNEQFF
TRBJ1-1,TRBV11-3,CASSLSGQANTEAFF
TRBJ2-5,TRBV5-5,CASSLGEGRQETQYF
TRBJ1-5,TRBV4-2,CASSNGRRGNQPQHF
TRBJ2-7,TRBV10-3,CAIMGTGNYEQYF
TRBJ2-5,TRBV7-1,CASRPHLSQETQYF
TRBJ1-2,TRBV7-9,CASQSFMDRGQWGYGYTF
TRBJ1-5,TRBV10-3,CAITQAPGGDGQPQHF
TRBJ2-4,TRBV20-1,CSASLGTLGNIQYF
TRBJ2-7,TRBV28,CASSLGLDPYEQYF
TRBJ1-1,TRBV24-1,CATSEGLNTEAFF
TRBJ1-5,TRBV12-3/TRBV12-4,CASSFSGWRGESQPQHF
TRBJ1-2,TRBV6-5,CASSYTDGTAYGYTF
TRBJ2-5,TRBV19,CASSVARNGETQYF
TRBJ2-5,TRBV12-3/TRBV12-4,CASSLTGRETQYF
TRBJ2-7,TRBV7-9,CASSLESGRDEQYF
TRBJ2-3,TRBV5-8,CASSLDRGQTDTQYF
TRBJ2-5,TRBV19,CASSGHPSQETQYF
TRBJ2-7,TRBV29-1,CSVATRLSDPYEQYF
TRBJ2-1,TRBV27,CASSFGGNGYNEQFF
TRBJ1-2,TRBV7-3,CASSATMGGYTF
TRBJ1-5,TRBV20-1,CSADGPYSNQPQHF
TRBJ1-1,TRBV12-3/TRBV12-4,CASTRQAAGTEAFF
TRBJ2-1,TRBV25-1,CASSEFKIKLAGGPYNEQFF